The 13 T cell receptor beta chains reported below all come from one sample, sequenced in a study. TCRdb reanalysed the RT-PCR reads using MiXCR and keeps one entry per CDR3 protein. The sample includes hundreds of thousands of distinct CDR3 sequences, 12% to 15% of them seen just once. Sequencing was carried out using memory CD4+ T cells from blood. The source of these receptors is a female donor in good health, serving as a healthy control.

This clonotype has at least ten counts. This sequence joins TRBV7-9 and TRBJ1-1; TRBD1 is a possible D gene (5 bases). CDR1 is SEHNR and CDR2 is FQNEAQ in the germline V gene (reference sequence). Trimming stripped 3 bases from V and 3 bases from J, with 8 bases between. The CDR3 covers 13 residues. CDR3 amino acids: CASSLDTYTEAFF. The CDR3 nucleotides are TGTGCCAGCAGCTTGGACACCTACACTGAAGCTTTCTTT.

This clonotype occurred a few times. CDR3 protein: CASSPVGSAGPYNEQFF. CDR3 DNA sequence: TGTGCCAGCAGTCCCGTGGGTTCAGCGGGACCCTACAATGAGCAGTTCTTC. The chain is built from TRBV28 and TRBJ2-1; TRBD2 matches 7 bases. J was trimmed by 2 bases and V by 5 bases; bases with no gene match: 12. The CDR3 loop spans 17 amino acids. CDR1 and CDR2 from the germline V gene are MDHEN and SYDVKM. Full variable domain (rest looked up from reference TRBV28 and TRBJ2-1): DVKVTQSSRYLVKRTGEKVFLECVQDMDHENMFWYRQDPGLGLRLIYFSYDVKMKEKGDIPEGYSVSREKKERFSLILESASTNQTSMYLCASSPVGSAGPYNEQFFGPGTRLTVL.

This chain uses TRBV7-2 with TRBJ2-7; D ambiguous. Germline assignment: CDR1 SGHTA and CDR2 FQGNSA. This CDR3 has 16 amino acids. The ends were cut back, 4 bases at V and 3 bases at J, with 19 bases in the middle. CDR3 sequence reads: CASSSNGGLGGYEQYF. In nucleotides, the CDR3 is TGTGCCAGCAGCTCCAACGGTGGGCTCGGCGGCTACGAGCAGTACTTC.

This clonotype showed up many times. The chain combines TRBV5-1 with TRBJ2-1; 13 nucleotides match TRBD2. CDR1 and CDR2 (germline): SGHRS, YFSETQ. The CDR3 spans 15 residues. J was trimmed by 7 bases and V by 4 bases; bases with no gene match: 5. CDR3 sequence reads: CASSQLAGGQNEQFF. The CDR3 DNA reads TGCGCCAGCAGCCAACTAGCGGGAGGGCAAAATGAGCAGTTCTTC.

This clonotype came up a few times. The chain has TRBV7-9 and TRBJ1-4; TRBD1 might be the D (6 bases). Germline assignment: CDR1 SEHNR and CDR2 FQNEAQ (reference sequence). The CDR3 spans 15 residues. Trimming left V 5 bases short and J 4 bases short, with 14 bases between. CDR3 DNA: TGTGCCAGCAGCCTGGGACGGACAGTTAATGAAAAACTGTTTTTT. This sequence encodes CASSLGRTVNEKLFF.

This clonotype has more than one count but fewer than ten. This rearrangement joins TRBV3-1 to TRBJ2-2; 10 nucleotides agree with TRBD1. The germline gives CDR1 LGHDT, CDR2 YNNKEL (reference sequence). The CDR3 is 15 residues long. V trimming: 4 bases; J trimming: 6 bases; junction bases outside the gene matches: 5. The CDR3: CASSPGTGVAGELFF. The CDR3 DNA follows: TGTGCCAGCAGCCCCGGGACAGGGGTGGCCGGGGAGCTGTTTTTT.

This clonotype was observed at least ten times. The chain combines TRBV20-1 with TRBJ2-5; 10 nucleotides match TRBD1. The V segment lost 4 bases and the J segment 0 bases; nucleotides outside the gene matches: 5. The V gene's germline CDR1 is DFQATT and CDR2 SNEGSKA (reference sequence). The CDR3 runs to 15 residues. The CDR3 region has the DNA TGCAGTGCTATACTGGGACAGGGGAACCAAGAGACCCAGTACTTC. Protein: CSAILGQGNQETQYF.

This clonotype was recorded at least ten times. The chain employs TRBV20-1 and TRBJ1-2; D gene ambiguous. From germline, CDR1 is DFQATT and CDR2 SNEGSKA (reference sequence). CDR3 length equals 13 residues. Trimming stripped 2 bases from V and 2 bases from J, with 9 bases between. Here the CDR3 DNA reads TGCAGTGCTAGAAAGGGCGGGAACTATGGCTACACCTTC. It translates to CSARKGGNYGYTF.

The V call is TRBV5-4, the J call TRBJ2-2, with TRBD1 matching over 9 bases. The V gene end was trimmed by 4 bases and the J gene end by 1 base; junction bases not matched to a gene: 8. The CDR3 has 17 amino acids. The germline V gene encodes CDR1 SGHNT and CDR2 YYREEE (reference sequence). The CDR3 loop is CASSPGTGTQNTGELFF. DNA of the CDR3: TGTGCCAGCAGCCCAGGGACAGGGACGCAGAACACCGGGGAGCTGTTTTTT. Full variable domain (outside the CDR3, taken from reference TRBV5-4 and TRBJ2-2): ETGVTQSPTHLIKTRGQQVTLRCSSQSGHNTVSWYQQALGQGPQFIFQYYREEENGRGNFPPRFSGLQFPNYSSELNVNALELDDSALYLCASSPGTGTQNTGELFFGEGSRLTVL.

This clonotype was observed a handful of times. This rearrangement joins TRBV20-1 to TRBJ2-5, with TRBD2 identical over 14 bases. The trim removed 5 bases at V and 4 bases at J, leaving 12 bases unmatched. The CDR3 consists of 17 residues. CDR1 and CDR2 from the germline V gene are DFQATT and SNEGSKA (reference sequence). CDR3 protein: CSAPRGTSGGSGETQYF. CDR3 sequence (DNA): TGCAGTGCTCCAAGGGGGACTAGCGGGGGATCGGGAGAGACCCAGTACTTC.

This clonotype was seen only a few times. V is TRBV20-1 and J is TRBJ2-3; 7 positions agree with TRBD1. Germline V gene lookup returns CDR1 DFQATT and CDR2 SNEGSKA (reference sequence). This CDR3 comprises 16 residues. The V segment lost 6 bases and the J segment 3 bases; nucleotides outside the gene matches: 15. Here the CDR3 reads CSANAILQGETDTQYF. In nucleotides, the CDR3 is TGCAGTGCAAACGCAATCCTCCAGGGGGAAACAGATACGCAGTATTTT.

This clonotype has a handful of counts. The CDR3 DNA follows: TGTGCCAGCAGTTACGCAGTAGATGAGCAGTTCTTC. Translating gives CASSYAVDEQFF. The chain employs TRBV6-2 or TRBV6-3 and TRBJ2-1; D is unclear. Germline assignment: CDR1 MNHEY and CDR2 SVGEGT. CDR3 length: 12 residues. V was trimmed by 2 bases and J by 8 bases, leaving 7 bases between them.

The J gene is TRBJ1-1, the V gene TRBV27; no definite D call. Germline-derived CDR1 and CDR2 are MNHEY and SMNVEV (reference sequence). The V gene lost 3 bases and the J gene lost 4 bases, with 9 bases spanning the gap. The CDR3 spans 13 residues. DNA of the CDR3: TGTGCCAGCAGTTTCGCCGGTTTCACTGAAGCTTTCTTT. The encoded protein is CASSFAGFTEAFF.